This TCR beta chain was retrieved from a study of T cell responses to AZD1222 COVID-19 vaccine. Overall study: The study pooled second doses at about 4 or about 12 weeks.

The V segment lost 5 bases and the J segment 2 bases; nucleotides outside the gene matches: 2. CDR1 MRHNA and CDR2 SNTAGT come from the germline V gene. This CDR3 is built from 14 residues. Regarding the study as a whole: Repertoire sampling was restricted to post-peak T cell response timepoints. Increases in Spike-specific TCR breadth and depth were seen after two AZD1222 doses. Spike-wide vaccine-associated CD4 TCRs dominated at 160-218 and 743-854.

Concerning this clone: What it binds is unknown.

Sequencing used immunoSEQ multiplex PCR; TCRdb keeps in-frame clones, though not all of them. Of fewer than 150,000 clones listed, around 88% are singletons. This sequence joins TRBV6-4 and TRBJ1-2, with 10 positions matching TRBD1. Material: peripheral blood, obtained on day 0 of AZD1222 vaccination. The receptor comes from an adult in good health. CDR3: CASSPGQGNYGYTF. CDR3 nucleotides: TGTGCCAGCAGTCCGGGACAGGGGAACTATGGCTACACCTTC.